Following are 21 T cell receptor beta chains from one sample sequenced in a study of a mutant IDH1 vaccine in newly diagnosed glioma. The time point denotes: week 11, during vaccination. In the vaccine, a single dose held 300 ug of the mutant IDH1 20-mer peptide, along with topical imiquimod. No antigen is known for these receptors. Clones were sequenced by immunoSEQ multiplex PCR, and TCRdb holds only the in-frame ones, with some missing. The sample gives over 55,000 clones, approximately 80% of which show up once; 3% to 4% is in the top ten. The sequencing here drew on PBMCs, taken from a glioma patient whose treatment included an IDH1 peptide vaccine. All receptors come from a man aged 25 to 40 with glioma.

The chain is built from TRBV4-1 and TRBJ1-1; D unclear. Germline lookup yields CDR1 MGHRA and CDR2 YSYEKL. This CDR3 has 13 residues. V lost 3 bases and J lost 4, with 9 bases in between. The CDR3 coding sequence is TGCGCCAGCAGCCATGGGCCCGGCACTGAAGCTTTCTTT. Translated, it gives CASSHGPGTEAFF.

The chain links TRBV15 to TRBJ2-3; possible D gene TRBD1, 5 bases. CDR3 length: 15 amino acids. V lost 5 bases and J lost 0, with 12 bases in between. The germline V gene encodes CDR1 LNHNV and CDR2 YYDKDF (reference sequence). CDR3 residues: CATSGRTQSTDTQYF. The CDR3 DNA is TGTGCCACCAGCGGAAGGACACAGAGCACAGATACGCAGTATTTT.

This chain uses TRBV5-1 with TRBJ1-2, with D possibly TRBD1 on 5 matching bases. The CDR3 consists of 15 residues. The germline CDR1 and CDR2 sequences are SGHRS and YFSETQ. V was clipped by 5 bases and J by 2 bases, with 16 bases between them. CDR3 sequence: CASRSQGSWNYGYTF. CDR3 bases: TGCGCCAGCAGGTCTCAGGGAAGCTGGAACTATGGCTACACCTTC.

This rearrangement joins TRBV11-2 to TRBJ1-1; D not certain. The CDR3 runs to 14 residues. Germline assignment: CDR1 SGHAT and CDR2 FQNNGV. The ends were cut back, 3 bases at V and 11 bases at J, with 19 bases in the middle. CDR3 loop: CASSFTDAAAAAFF. For the CDR3, the DNA is TGTGCCAGCAGCTTTACCGACGCCGCCGCGGCGGCTTTCTTT. The whole variable domain, remainder taken from reference TRBV11-2 and TRBJ1-1, is EAGVAQSPRYKIIEKRQSVAFWCNPISGHATLYWYQQILGQGPKLLIQFQNNGVVDDSQLPKDRFSAERLKGVDSTLKIQPAKLEDSAVYLCASSFTDAAAAAFFGQGTRLTVV.

This sequence joins TRBV7-8 and TRBJ2-7; TRBD1 is a possible D gene (5 bases). V shed 1 base and J shed 4 bases, with 14 bases lying between them. This CDR3 comprises 15 residues. From germline, CDR1 is SGHVS and CDR2 FQNEAQ. The CDR3 DNA is TGTGCCAGCAGCTTAGGGTGGCTTCCAGGGTACGAGCAGTACTTC. Residues: CASSLGWLPGYEQYF. Full variable domain (outside the CDR3, taken from reference TRBV7-8 and TRBJ2-7): GAGVSQSPRYKVAKRGQDVALRCDPISGHVSLFWYQQALGQGPEFLTYFQNEAQLDKSGLPSDRFFAERPEGSVSTLKIQRTQQEDSAVYLCASSLGWLPGYEQYFGPGTRLTVT.

The chain links TRBV29-1 to TRBJ2-4; D gene ambiguous. The CDR3 is 16 amino acids. Per the germline V gene, CDR1 is SQVTM and CDR2 is ANQGSEA. Trimming took 1 base from V and 0 from J, leaving 13 bases between them. The CDR3 sequence: CSVEVGQPLAKNIQYF. In DNA form, the CDR3 reads TGCAGCGTTGAAGTAGGCCAGCCCCTAGCCAAAAACATTCAGTACTTC.

This sequence joins TRBV30 and TRBJ2-5; no reliable D call. The CDR3 is made up of 12 amino acids. The germline V and J ends were trimmed by 0 bases and 7 bases, with 9 bases remaining between them. Germline CDR1 and CDR2: GTSNPN and SVGIG (reference sequence). The CDR3 nucleotides are TGTGCCTGGAGTGTAACTTGGGGGACCCAGTACTTC. This sequence encodes CAWSVTWGTQYF.

This clone was seen only once. This chain uses TRBV11-2 with TRBJ2-3; D not certain. V lost 5 bases and J lost 1, with 10 bases in between. The V gene's germline CDR1 is SGHAT and CDR2 FQNNGV. The CDR3 has 14 amino acids. The DNA of the CDR3 is TGTGCCAGCAGCCTATCTCGGGGCACAGATACGCAGTATTTT. Translating it yields CASSLSRGTDTQYF.

The chain recombines TRBV5-1 with TRBJ1-2, with D unresolved. Germline-derived CDR1 and CDR2 are SGHRS and YFSETQ. CDR3 length equals 14 residues. V lost 2 bases and J 0 bases, leaving 8 bases between the germline ends. CDR3 region: CASSLALANYGYTF. The CDR3 DNA is TGCGCCAGCAGCTTAGCCCTTGCTAACTATGGCTACACCTTC.

CDR3 amino acids: CASSAGTSVLVEQYF. DNA of the CDR3: TGTGCCAGCAGTGCCGGGACTAGCGTTTTAGTCGAGCAGTACTTC. The chain uses TRBV27 and TRBJ2-7; TRBD2 aligns across 10 bases. V lost 5 bases, J lost 6 bases, and 10 bases stayed unmatched. The CDR3 is 15 amino acids. Germline loops: CDR1 MNHEY, CDR2 SMNVEV (reference sequence).

The V and J genes are TRBV10-3 and TRBJ2-3; D is possibly TRBD2 (7 bases). Trimming removed 8 bases at V and 2 bases at J, with 29 bases between. Germline-derived CDR1 and CDR2 are ENHRY and SYGVKD. The length of the CDR3 is 19 residues. CDR3 nucleotide sequence: TGTGCCATCGGGGGGGGCGACGGAGCCATCCAACTGAACACAGATACGCAGTATTTT. Amino acids: CAIGGGDGAIQLNTDTQYF.

This rearrangement joins TRBV9 to TRBJ2-3; TRBD1 or TRBD2 may be the D gene (5 bases each). The germline V gene encodes CDR1 SGDLS and CDR2 YYNGEE. The V end was cut by 0 bases, the J end by 4 bases, with 9 bases between. This CDR3 comprises 14 residues. In DNA, the CDR3 is TGTGCCAGCAGCGTAGTTGGGACCTCAGATACGCAGTATTTT. Translating gives CASSVVGTSDTQYF.

J is TRBJ2-7 and V is TRBV7-8; 13 nucleotides align to TRBD2. Germline V gene data show CDR1 as SGHVS and CDR2 as FQNEAQ. Losses at the gene ends were 4 bases for V and 3 bases for J; bases not matched to a gene: 9. CDR3 size: 17 residues. CDR3 coding DNA: TGTGCCAGCAGCTCCGGGGGTGGGACTAGCGGGATCTACGAGCAGTACTTC. Encoded protein: CASSSGGGTSGIYEQYF.

The V gene is TRBV6-4, the J gene TRBJ2-1; 12 bases are a match to TRBD2. With V trimmed by 3 bases and J by 7 bases, 1 base remained unmatched. Looked up from germline, CDR1 is MRHNA and CDR2 is SNTAGT. The CDR3 contains 14 residues. The CDR3 DNA reads TGTGCCAGCAGTGAGCTAGCGGGAGGGAATGAGCAGTTCTTC. Amino acids: CASSELAGGNEQFF.

The chain couples TRBV6-1 to TRBJ2-7, with 9 bases identical to TRBD2. The germline V gene encodes CDR1 MNHNS and CDR2 SASEGT. The CDR3 is 14 amino acids. With 4 bases clipped from V and 2 bases from J, the junction kept 3 bases outside the gene matches. CDR3 sequence reads: CASSGLADPYEQYF. The CDR3 nucleotides are TGTGCCAGCAGTGGACTAGCGGATCCCTACGAGCAGTACTTC.

The V and J genes are TRBV4-1 and TRBJ1-5, with D possibly TRBD1 on 6 matching bases. The CDR3 totals 16 residues. V was shortened by 6 bases and J by 2 bases, with 17 bases between the two germline ends. The germline V gene encodes CDR1 MGHRA and CDR2 YSYEKL. Written as DNA, the CDR3 is TGCGCCAGCAGACGAGACGGGGGGCTAGGCAATCAGCCCCAGCATTTT. Its translation is CASRRDGGLGNQPQHF.

This chain links TRBV2 with TRBJ1-4; the D gene is possibly TRBD1 (5 bases). V dropped 3 bases and J dropped 3 bases, with 20 bases sitting between them. The CDR3 runs 18 residues. Per the germline V gene, CDR1 is SNHLY and CDR2 is FYNNEI. The DNA of the CDR3 is TGTGCCAGCAGTGAGGTACAGGTGCCAAGGGGTGCTAATGAAAAACTGTTTTTT. Protein product: CASSEVQVPRGANEKLFF.

The genes are TRBV5-4 and TRBJ1-1; a possible D gene is TRBD1 (5 bases). This CDR3 is built from 13 residues. Looked up from germline, CDR1 is SGHNT and CDR2 is YYREEE (reference sequence). Trimming took off 6 bases at V and 3 bases at J, with 12 bases between the two ends. Here the CDR3 reads CASTQVGDTEAFF. CDR3 bases: TGTGCCAGCACCCAAGTGGGGGACACTGAAGCTTTCTTT.

CDR3 in amino acids: CASRGFWLAGGQETQYF. The CDR3 DNA reads TGTGCCAGCAGGGGCTTTTGGCTAGCGGGGGGCCAAGAGACCCAGTACTTC. This chain uses TRBV6-4 with TRBJ2-5; TRBD2 agrees at 11 bases. This CDR3 is 17 amino acids long. Germline assignment: CDR1 MRHNA and CDR2 SNTAGT. V lost 6 bases and J lost 1; bases outside the gene matches: 10.

This sequence joins TRBV2 and TRBJ2-1; 8 nucleotides line up with TRBD2. V dropped 9 bases and J dropped 2; count of bases not matched to a gene: 9. Germline CDR1 is SNHLY and CDR2 is FYNNEI. The CDR3 contains 15 residues. The CDR3 sequence: CASNAGGPAYNEQFF. CDR3 nucleotide sequence: TGTGCCAGTAACGCGGGGGGCCCTGCCTACAATGAGCAGTTCTTC.

The chain joins TRBV19 to TRBJ1-5; 7 bases match TRBD1. CDR1 is LNHDA and CDR2 is SQIVND in the germline V gene (reference sequence). The CDR3 has 15 amino acids. The V and J ends lost 3 bases and 7 bases, in that order; junction bases with no gene match: 9. The CDR3 nucleotides are TGTGCCAGTAGTATTCATCAGGGGGTAGGACAGCCCCAGCATTTT. It encodes CASSIHQGVGQPQHF. The full variable domain, with the rest looked up from reference TRBV19 and TRBJ1-5, is DGGITQSPKYLFRKEGQNVTLSCEQNLNHDAMYWYRQDPGQGLRLIYYSQIVNDFQKGDIAEGYSVSREKKESFPLTVTSAQKNPTAFYLCASSIHQGVGQPQHFGDGTRLSIL.